The 18 T cell receptor beta chains below come from one sample, sequenced in a study of human T cells and chemical hapten exposure. TCRdb ran MiXCR on the RACE reads and lists one entry per CDR3 protein. This sample yields about 35,000 distinct CDR3 sequences, of which 5.5% to 8% are seen a single time; roughly 9.1% belongs to the top ten. The time point: patch test 1, 2 weeks after DPC sensitization. Treatment noted: therapeutic diphenylcyclopropenone sensitization with weekly scalp DPC. Unfractionated whole blood served as the source for total RNA extraction. The sequences come from whole blood, collected in connection with sensitization to the hapten diphenylcyclopropenone (DPC). The source is a woman younger than 45 with alopecia areata. Some clones in this sample may be carry-over from other donors' samples.

This clonotype was seen a handful of times. The V call is TRBV6-5, the J call TRBJ1-6; D gene ambiguous. The germline V and J ends were trimmed by 2 bases and 9 bases, with 11 bases remaining between them. The germline gives CDR1 MNHEY, CDR2 SVGAGI. The CDR3 extends over 14 amino acids. In nucleotides, the CDR3 is TGTGCCAGCAGTTACACGGGGTTGTCTTCACCCCTCCACTTT. It yields the protein CASSYTGLSSPLHF.

In this sample, this clonotype turned up many times. The rearrangement joins TRBV6-1 to TRBJ2-7; 9 bases align to TRBD1. The V segment lost 7 bases and the J segment 2 bases; nucleotides outside the gene matches: 6. The CDR3 runs to 14 residues. CDR1 is MNHNS, CDR2 SASEGT, per germline. The CDR3 bases are TGTGCCAGCAAACCGGGACAGGGTCCCTACGAGCAGTACTTC. The encoded protein is CASKPGQGPYEQYF.

V and J are TRBV30 and TRBJ2-6, with no clear D. Germline V gene lookup returns CDR1 GTSNPN and CDR2 SVGIG (reference sequence). V lost 0 bases to trimming and J lost 1 base, with 7 bases between them. This CDR3 has 15 amino acids. CDR3 residues: CAWSVRASGANVLTF. The CDR3 DNA is TGTGCCTGGAGTGTAAGGGCGTCTGGGGCCAACGTCCTGACTTTC.

Many counts were recorded for this clonotype. The chain carries TRBV5-1 and TRBJ2-7; no clear D gene. V gave up 4 bases and J gave up 7 bases, with 15 bases separating them. The CDR3 loop spans 13 amino acids. Germline CDR1 reads SGHRS; CDR2 reads YFSETQ. The CDR3 region is CASSTGRLGEQYF. The CDR3 DNA sequence: TGCGCCAGCAGCACCGGACGCCTGGGGGAGCAGTACTTC.

This chain links TRBV6-2 or TRBV6-3 with TRBJ2-2, with TRBD1 matching over 8 bases. This CDR3 is built from 15 residues. The germline CDR1 and CDR2 sequences are MNHEY and SVGEGT. Trimming took 0 bases from V and 6 from J; bases not matched to a gene: 3. The CDR3 region has the DNA TGTGCCAGCAGTTACTCGCAGGGGGCAGCCGGGGAGCTGTTTTTT. Translation gives CASSYSQGAAGELFF.

V is TRBV7-2 and J is TRBJ1-1; D gene unclear. V was shortened by 1 base and J by 4 bases, with 10 bases between the two germline ends. Germline V CDR1 and CDR2: SGHTA, FQGNSA. The CDR3 loop spans 14 amino acids. Here the CDR3 reads CASSLVTLTTEAFF. Written as DNA, the CDR3 is TGTGCCAGCAGCTTAGTTACGTTGACCACTGAAGCTTTCTTT.

The table lists this clonotype with many counts. This rearrangement joins TRBV20-1 to TRBJ2-1, with 7 bases lining up with TRBD1. The CDR3 extends over 15 amino acids. CDR1 and CDR2 (germline): DFQATT, SNEGSKA (reference sequence). The ends lost 5 bases at V and 4 bases at J; junction bases unmatched: 11. The CDR3 sequence is CSARLNRGQYNEQFF. DNA of the CDR3: TGCAGTGCTCGGCTCAACAGGGGTCAATACAATGAGCAGTTCTTC.

V gene TRBV7-2 combines with J gene TRBJ2-7, with a weak D call TRBD1 (6 bases). Per germline, CDR1 SGHTA and CDR2 FQGNSA. The CDR3 contains 16 residues. Trimming pared 5 bases from V and 2 bases from J, leaving 19 bases between. The CDR3 DNA reads TGTGCCAGCAGCCGATCCTTCGGCAGGGGTACCTACGAGCAGTACTTC. This sequence encodes CASSRSFGRGTYEQYF.

This clonotype was counted ten times or more. This chain joins TRBV12-3 or TRBV12-4 and TRBJ2-5, with a tentative D call TRBD2 (5 bases). V gave up 2 bases and J gave up 0 bases, with 7 bases separating them. CDR3 length: 14 amino acids. DNA for the CDR3: TGTGCCAGCAGTTTACGGAGGTACCAAGAGACCCAGTACTTC. Translated, it gives CASSLRRYQETQYF.

This clonotype showed up many times. The chain links TRBV21-1 to TRBJ2-5; the table assigns TRBD2, which was not confirmed against the DNA. TRBV21-1 represents a pseudogene. This CDR3 has 15 residues. This CDR3 is CASSRTSGDQETQYF. The DNA of the CDR3 is TGTGCCAGCAGCCGGACTAGCGGGGACCAAGAGACCCAGTACTTC.

This clonotype was picked up a small number of times. This chain links TRBV30 with TRBJ1-2; perhaps TRBD1 as D (6 bases). The CDR3 has 15 residues. V shed 1 base and J shed 8 bases, with 20 bases lying between them. The germline V gene has CDR1 GTSNPN and CDR2 SVGIG (reference sequence). DNA of the CDR3: TGTGCCTGGAGTGGGCGCCCGGGGGGCGAAGGCGGCTACACCTTC. This translates into CAWSGRPGGEGGYTF.

This clonotype has a count of ten or more. The chain couples TRBV12-3 or TRBV12-4 to TRBJ1-1; D gene unclear. The germline V and J ends were trimmed by 4 bases and 5 bases, with 11 bases remaining between them. This CDR3 is 13 amino acids long. The DNA of the CDR3 is TGTGCCAGCAGTTCCAAGGGATGGACTGAAGCTTTCTTT. It encodes CASSSKGWTEAFF.

By its share, this clonotype is medium-sized (0.01 to 0.1%). J is TRBJ2-3 and V is TRBV11-2; TRBD1 agrees at 7 bases. V was pared by 5 bases and J by 0 bases, with 11 bases of the junction left unmatched. The CDR3 loop spans 17 amino acids. Germline V lookup: CDR1 SGHAT, CDR2 FQNNGV. CDR3 region: CASSLRPQGDSTDTQYF. The CDR3 DNA sequence: TGTGCCAGCAGCCTGCGGCCGCAGGGGGATAGCACAGATACGCAGTATTTT.

This clonotype was seen a handful of times. The chain links TRBV12-3 or TRBV12-4 to TRBJ2-1; D remains unclear. This CDR3 spans 13 amino acids. The V gene lost 8 bases and the J gene lost 4 bases, with 12 bases spanning the gap. The CDR3 DNA follows: TGTGCCAGCGGCCCCTTCTGGTACAATGAGCAGTTCTTC. This codes for CASGPFWYNEQFF.

This clonotype was recorded many times. The rearrangement links TRBV28 to TRBJ2-7, with TRBD1 matching over 9 bases. Germline-derived CDR1 and CDR2 are MDHEN and SYDVKM. The V gene end was trimmed by 8 bases and the J gene end by 5 bases; junction bases not matched to a gene: 10. The CDR3 is made up of 14 amino acids. The chain's CDR3 is CASRKQGARDEQYF. The CDR3 bases are TGTGCCAGCCGAAAACAGGGGGCGAGGGACGAGCAGTACTTC. Using reference TRBV28 and TRBJ2-7 for the parts outside the CDR3, the full variable domain is DVKVTQSSRYLVKRTGEKVFLECVQDMDHENMFWYRQDPGLGLRLIYFSYDVKMKEKGDIPEGYSVSREKKERFSLILESASTNQTSMYLCASRKQGARDEQYFGPGTRLTVT.

V is TRBV14 and J is TRBJ2-7; a possible D gene is TRBD1 (6 bases). The CDR3 sequence is 16 residues long. Trimming cost V 4 bases and J 0 bases, with 16 bases left between them. CDR1 and CDR2 (germline): SGHDN, FVKESK. The CDR3 DNA is TGTGCCAGCAGCCGCGGACAGTTTTCCGTCTCCTACGAGCAGTACTTC. Its translation: CASSRGQFSVSYEQYF.

This sequence joins TRBV11-1 and TRBJ2-3; TRBD1 matches at 7 bases. Germline CDR1 reads SGHAT; CDR2 reads FQDESV (reference sequence). Trimming removed 4 bases from V and 5 bases from J; junction bases left unmatched: 9. CDR3 length equals 15 residues. CDR3 residues: CASSSQTGPIDTQYF. In DNA, the CDR3 is TGTGCCAGCAGCTCGCAGACAGGGCCTATAGATACGCAGTATTTT.

The chain carries TRBV2 and TRBJ1-2, with D perhaps matching TRBD1 (6 bases). Germline loops: CDR1 SNHLY, CDR2 FYNNEI. V was clipped by 6 bases and J by 7 bases, with 21 bases between them. CDR3 length: 15 amino acids. CDR3 amino acids: CASRGLGGRGGGYTF. The CDR3 DNA reads as TGTGCCAGCAGGGGACTCGGGGGGCGAGGTGGTGGCTACACCTTC.